This entry is about one T cell receptor beta chain. Libraries were prepared by immunoSEQ multiplex PCR; TCRdb keeps only in-frame clonotypes and omits some of them. The sample contains about 60,000 clones, approximately 86% of which appear only once. These data belong to a study of technical replicates of blood from a handful of donors. The germline V gene encodes CDR1 SGHRS and CDR2 YFSETQ. This CDR3 contains 15 residues. V was shortened by 3 bases and J by 0 bases, with 13 bases between the two germline ends. The rearrangement uses TRBV5-1 and TRBJ2-7, with D possibly TRBD1 on 5 matching bases. Sample: PBMCs. This clonotype was sampled from a human donor in good health. Some clones in this sample may be carry-over from other donors' samples. The CDR3 DNA follows: TGCGCCAGCAGCTGGGGCGGAACGAGCTCCTACGAGCAGTACTTC. Translation: CASSWGGTSSYEQYF. The whole variable domain, remainder taken from reference TRBV5-1 and TRBJ2-7, is KAGVTQTPRYLIKTRGQQVTLSCSPISGHRSVSWYQQTPGQGLQFLFEYFSETQRNKGNFPGRFSGRQFSNSRSEMNVSTLELGDSALYLCASSWGGTSSYEQYFGPGTRLTVT.